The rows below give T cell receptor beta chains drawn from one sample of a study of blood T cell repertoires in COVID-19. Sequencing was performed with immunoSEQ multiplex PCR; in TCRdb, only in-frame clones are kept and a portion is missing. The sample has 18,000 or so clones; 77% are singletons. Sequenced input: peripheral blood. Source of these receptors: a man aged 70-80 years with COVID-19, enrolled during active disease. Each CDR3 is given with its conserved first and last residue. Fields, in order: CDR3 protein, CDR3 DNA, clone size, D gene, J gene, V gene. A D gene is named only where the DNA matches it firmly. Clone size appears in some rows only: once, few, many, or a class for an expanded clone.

CDR3 protein: CASSLQGAYEQYF; CDR3 DNA: TGCGCCAGCAGCTTACAGGGGGCGTACGAGCAGTACTTC; clone size: .; D gene: TRBD1; J gene: TRBJ2-7; V gene: TRBV5-1
CDR3 protein: CASSPTWGSGSYNEQFF; CDR3 DNA: TGTGCCAGCAGCCCTACGTGGGGTAGCGGGAGTTACAATGAGCAGTTCTTC; clone size: few; D gene: TRBD2; J gene: TRBJ2-1; V gene: TRBV5-8
CDR3 protein: CASSNTEAGGNEQFF; CDR3 DNA: TGTGCCAGCAGTAACACAGAAGCGGGAGGTAATGAGCAGTTCTTC; clone size: .; D gene: TRBD2; J gene: TRBJ2-1; V gene: TRBV6-5
CDR3 protein: CASSLGGRYQGNTIYF; CDR3 DNA: TGTGCCAGCAGCTTGGGGGGACGGTACCAAGGAAACACCATATATTTT; clone size: once; D gene: .; J gene: TRBJ1-3; V gene: TRBV11-2
CDR3 protein: CASSEALGGEQFF; CDR3 DNA: TGTGCCAGCAGTGAAGCGCTAGGTGGTGAGCAGTTCTTC; clone size: .; D gene: .; J gene: TRBJ2-1; V gene: TRBV6-1
CDR3 protein: CASSQIGSGQPQHF; CDR3 DNA: TGTGCCAGCAGTCAGATCGGGTCCGGTCAGCCCCAGCATTTT; clone size: .; D gene: .; J gene: TRBJ1-5; V gene: TRBV6-5
CDR3 protein: CASSKGSASECMYF; CDR3 DNA: TGTGCCAGCAGCAAAGGGTCCGCTAGCGAATGTATGTACTTC; clone size: .; D gene: .; J gene: TRBJ2-7; V gene: TRBV21-1
CDR3 protein: CASSLYRPGAIYEQYF; CDR3 DNA: TGTGCCAGCAGCTTGTACAGACCTGGGGCAATTTACGAGCAGTACTTC; clone size: .; D gene: .; J gene: TRBJ2-7; V gene: TRBV5-6
CDR3 protein: CASTEILGHSGNEQFF; CDR3 DNA: TGTGCCAGTACCGAAATTCTGGGCCATTCAGGGAATGAGCAGTTCTTC; clone size: .; D gene: .; J gene: TRBJ2-1; V gene: TRBV19
CDR3 protein: CASSLDRDHGELFF; CDR3 DNA: TGCGCCAGCAGCTTGGACAGGGATCACGGGGAGCTGTTTTTT; clone size: few; D gene: .; J gene: TRBJ2-2; V gene: TRBV5-1
CDR3 protein: CASRASGGLEQYF; CDR3 DNA: TGTGCCAGCAGGGCTAGCGGGGGTCTCGAGCAGTACTTC; clone size: .; D gene: TRBD2; J gene: TRBJ2-7; V gene: TRBV2
CDR3 protein: CASSVTGTAMNTEAFF; CDR3 DNA: TGCGCCAGCAGCGTCACCGGGACAGCAATGAACACTGAAGCTTTCTTT; clone size: .; D gene: TRBD1; J gene: TRBJ1-1; V gene: TRBV5-1
CDR3 protein: CASSIVQGPQHF; CDR3 DNA: TGTGCCAGTAGTATAGTCCAGGGCCCCCAGCATTTT; clone size: .; D gene: .; J gene: TRBJ1-5; V gene: TRBV19
CDR3 protein: CASSPLLGDRSSYEQYF; CDR3 DNA: TGTGCCAGCAGTCCACTCTTAGGGGACAGGTCCTCCTACGAGCAGTACTTC; clone size: medium-sized; D gene: TRBD1; J gene: TRBJ2-7; V gene: TRBV6-2/TRBV6-3